Below, 17 T cell receptor beta chains from the same sample are listed, as sequenced in a study of T cells in Graves' hyperthyroidism and ophthalmopathy. TCR beta CDR3 regions were amplified from RNA transcripts. TCR CDR3 underwent first-round RT-PCR with the HTBI primer set. TCRdb ran MiXCR on the multiplex PCR reads and lists one entry per CDR3 protein. This table holds a few hundred thousand distinct CDR3 sequences, about 15% found once. Input material: blood. The receptor source for this set is a woman aged 25 to 39 with Graves' hyperthyroidism.

Ten or more counts support this clonotype. The CDR3: CASSSRRTVNTEAFF. The DNA of the CDR3 is TGTGCCAGCAGCTCGAGAAGGACAGTGAACACTGAAGCTTTCTTT. The V and J genes are TRBV3-1 and TRBJ1-1; possibly TRBD1 for D (6 bases). The CDR3 spans 15 residues. V lost 5 bases to trimming and J lost 0 bases, with 13 bases between them. Germline CDR1 and CDR2: LGHDT and YNNKEL (reference sequence).

This clonotype was seen a few times. The rearrangement links TRBV6-1 to TRBJ2-5, with TRBD1 identical over 9 bases. The V gene's germline CDR1 is MNHNS and CDR2 SASEGT. This CDR3 has 15 residues. With 5 bases clipped from V and 4 bases from J, the junction kept 8 bases outside the gene matches. CDR3 in amino acids: CASSFYTGGGETQYF. The CDR3 region has the DNA TGTGCCAGCAGTTTCTACACAGGGGGCGGAGAGACCCAGTACTTC.

This clonotype was seen repeatedly, ten times or more. The V and J genes are TRBV7-3 and TRBJ2-3; 9 bases map to TRBD2. In germline, CDR1 is SGHTA, CDR2 FQGTGA. The CDR3 is 16 amino acids. Trimming at V came to 2 bases and at J to 0 bases, leaving 3 bases not matched to a gene. This chain's CDR3 is CASSLSSGTSTDTQYF. The CDR3 nucleotides are TGTGCCAGCAGCTTATCTAGCGGGACAAGCACAGATACGCAGTATTTT.

Only a few counts were recorded for this clonotype. The V call is TRBV12-5, the J call TRBJ1-2; a weak D match, TRBD1 (6 bases). The CDR3 covers 13 residues. The V gene's germline CDR1 is LGHNT and CDR2 FRNRAP. Trimming cost V 3 bases and J 4 bases, with 9 bases left between them. The CDR3 DNA sequence: TGTGCTAGTGGTTTCGGAGGGGGCTATGGCTACACCTTC. As protein: CASGFGGGYGYTF.

The CDR3: CATGLLSSYNEQFF. The CDR3 bases are TGTGCCACGGGACTTCTTAGCTCCTACAATGAGCAGTTCTTC. The chain has TRBV2 and TRBJ2-1, with D possibly matching TRBD2 (6 bases). The CDR3 length is 14 residues. Germline V gives CDR1 SNHLY, CDR2 FYNNEI. The germline V and J ends were trimmed by 10 bases and 0 bases, with 13 bases remaining between them.

This clonotype was seen a few times. The chain recombines TRBV7-2 with TRBJ1-1; a possible D gene is TRBD1 (6 bases). The CDR3 length is 14 residues. With 1 base removed from V and 3 bases from J, the gap between germline ends came to 9 bases. Germline CDR1 reads SGHTA; CDR2 reads FQGNSA. CDR3 amino acids: CASSLEGGHTEAFF. The DNA of the CDR3 is TGTGCCAGCAGCTTAGAGGGGGGTCACACTGAAGCTTTCTTT.

The chain employs TRBV19 and TRBJ2-7; 7 nucleotides align to TRBD1. The CDR3 length is 14 residues. CDR1 is LNHDA, CDR2 SQIVND, per germline (reference sequence). J was trimmed by 1 base and V by 6 bases; bases with no gene match: 6. Here the CDR3 DNA reads TGTGCCAGTAGCGACAGGGCCGGGTCCTACGAGCAGTACTTC. It yields the protein CASSDRAGSYEQYF.

At least ten counts were recorded for this clonotype. This chain uses TRBV12-3 or TRBV12-4 with TRBJ2-5, with TRBD2 as a possible D gene (6 bases). The V and J ends lost 4 bases and 0 bases respectively, with 6 bases between them. The CDR3 runs to 13 residues. The CDR3 DNA is TGTGCCAGCAGTTGGGGGGACCAAGAGACCCAGTACTTC. Translated, it gives CASSWGDQETQYF.

This rearrangement joins TRBV4-1 to TRBJ1-2; D is perhaps TRBD1 (5 bases). V was shortened by 1 base and J by 2 bases, with 17 bases between the two germline ends. This CDR3 region has 17 residues. CDR1 is MGHRA, CDR2 YSYEKL, per germline. CDR3: CASSQVARDPTNYGYTF. Here the CDR3 DNA reads TGCGCCAGCAGCCAAGTGGCGCGGGACCCTACCAACTATGGCTACACCTTC.

This clonotype came up many times. The V and J genes are TRBV2 and TRBJ1-5; D uncertain. This CDR3 contains 16 residues. Trimming left V 0 bases short and J 7 bases short, with 16 bases between. CDR1 and CDR2 from the germline V gene are SNHLY and FYNNEI. The CDR3 nucleotides are TGTGCCAGCAGTGAAGCGGGAGGAAGGTTTGACCAGCCCCAGCATTTT. This encodes CASSEAGGRFDQPQHF.

Many counts were recorded for this clonotype. J is TRBJ2-7 and V is TRBV20-1, with D unclear. Between the trimmed V and J ends, which lost 3 bases and 0 bases, there was a span of 12 bases. From germline, CDR1 is DFQATT and CDR2 SNEGSKA (reference sequence). CDR3 length: 14 residues. DNA of the CDR3: TGCAGTGCTAGTAGCACATCAAGCTCCTACGAGCAGTACTTC. It is translated as CSASSTSSSYEQYF.

This clonotype was counted many times. The V gene is TRBV11-2, the J gene TRBJ2-7; D gene unclear. Germline V gene sequence: CDR1 SGHAT, CDR2 FQNNGV. Trimming removed 3 bases from V and 2 bases from J, with 8 bases in between. This CDR3 comprises 13 residues. The CDR3 nucleotides are TGTGCCAGCAGCTTGTTACAGACCTACGAGCAGTACTTC. Protein product: CASSLLQTYEQYF.

This clonotype was seen many times. V usage is TRBV30 and J usage is TRBJ1-2, with D perhaps matching TRBD1 (6 bases). The CDR3 extends over 13 amino acids. Germline lookup yields CDR1 GTSNPN and CDR2 SVGIG (reference sequence). V was pared by 3 bases and J by 4 bases, with 12 bases between. CDR3 amino acids: CAWRRPGAYGYTF. For the CDR3, the DNA is TGTGCCTGGAGGAGGCCAGGGGCCTATGGCTACACCTTC.

This clonotype was picked up many times. The chain uses TRBV3-1 and TRBJ1-2, with TRBD1 matching 8 bases. The CDR3 has 15 amino acids. The V segment lost 3 bases and the J segment 8 bases; nucleotides outside the gene matches: 11. CDR1 and CDR2 (germline): LGHDT, YNNKEL (reference sequence). For the CDR3, the DNA is TGTGCCAGCAGCCACCAACGACAGGGGCCCTTCGGCTACACCTTC. Its translation: CASSHQRQGPFGYTF.

Remarks on this clonotype: This may stem from a read error, because a much larger clone lies one nucleotide away. The rearrangement joins TRBV27 to TRBJ1-5, with TRBD1 identical over 7 bases. V gave up 5 bases and J gave up 6 bases; unmatched junction bases: 7. This CDR3 spans 14 amino acids. Germline V lookup: CDR1 MNHEY, CDR2 SMNVEV (reference sequence). The CDR3: CASSPQGGSQPQHF. CDR3 DNA: TGTGCCAGCAGTCCCCAGGGGGGGAGTCAGCCCCAGCATTTT.

This clonotype occurred many times. This CDR3 is CASSEVAGGKVKLFF. In DNA, the CDR3 is TGTGCCAGCAGTGAAGTGGCAGGGGGGAAGGTAAAACTGTTTTTT. V and J are TRBV2 and TRBJ1-4; 7 bases match TRBD1. J was trimmed by 10 bases and V by 1 base; bases with no gene match: 9. The CDR3 spans 15 residues. Germline V gene data show CDR1 as SNHLY and CDR2 as FYNNEI.

Of note for this clonotype: A much larger clone differs from this one at a single base, so this may be a read error. This chain connects TRBV3-1 to TRBJ2-1, with D tentatively TRBD2 (5 bases). CDR3 length equals 15 residues. Per germline, CDR1 LGHDT and CDR2 YNNKEL (reference sequence). V was pared by 4 bases and J by 6 bases, with 16 bases between. CDR3 sequence reads: CASSPKGRRPNEQFF. In DNA, the CDR3 is TGTGCCAGCAGCCCAAAGGGTCGGAGGCCCAATGAGCAGTTCTTC.